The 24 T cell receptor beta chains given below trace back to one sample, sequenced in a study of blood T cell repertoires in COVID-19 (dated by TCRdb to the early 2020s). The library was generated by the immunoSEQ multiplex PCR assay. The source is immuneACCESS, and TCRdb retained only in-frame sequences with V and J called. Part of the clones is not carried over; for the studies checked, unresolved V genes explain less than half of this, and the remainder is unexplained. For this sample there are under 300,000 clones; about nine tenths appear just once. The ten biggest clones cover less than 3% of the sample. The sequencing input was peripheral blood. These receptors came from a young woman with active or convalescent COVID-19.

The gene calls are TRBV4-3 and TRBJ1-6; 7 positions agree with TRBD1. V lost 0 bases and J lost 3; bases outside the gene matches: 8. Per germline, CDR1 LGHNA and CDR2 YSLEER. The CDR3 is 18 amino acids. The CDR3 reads CASSQEDRALHYNSPLHF. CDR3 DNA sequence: TGCGCCAGCAGCCAAGAAGACAGGGCCCTACACTATAATTCACCCCTCCACTTT.

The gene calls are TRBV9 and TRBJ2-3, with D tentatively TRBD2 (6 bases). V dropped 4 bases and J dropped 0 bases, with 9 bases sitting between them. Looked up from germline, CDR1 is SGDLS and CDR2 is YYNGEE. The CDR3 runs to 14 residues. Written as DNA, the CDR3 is TGTGCCAGCAGCAGAAGCGGGAGCACAGATACGCAGTATTTT. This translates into CASSRSGSTDTQYF.

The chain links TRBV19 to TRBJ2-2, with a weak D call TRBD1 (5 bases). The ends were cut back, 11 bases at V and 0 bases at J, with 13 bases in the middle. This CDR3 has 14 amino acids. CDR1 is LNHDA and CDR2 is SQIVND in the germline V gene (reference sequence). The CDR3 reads CAGKTDANTGELFF. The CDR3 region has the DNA TGTGCCGGGAAGACAGACGCGAACACCGGGGAGCTGTTTTTT.

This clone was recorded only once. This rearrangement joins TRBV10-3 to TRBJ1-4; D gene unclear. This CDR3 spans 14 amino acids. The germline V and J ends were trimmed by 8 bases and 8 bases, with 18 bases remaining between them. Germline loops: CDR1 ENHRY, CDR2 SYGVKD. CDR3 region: CAIRIDSGDEKLFF. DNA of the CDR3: TGTGCCATCCGAATTGATTCGGGAGACGAAAAACTGTTTTTT.

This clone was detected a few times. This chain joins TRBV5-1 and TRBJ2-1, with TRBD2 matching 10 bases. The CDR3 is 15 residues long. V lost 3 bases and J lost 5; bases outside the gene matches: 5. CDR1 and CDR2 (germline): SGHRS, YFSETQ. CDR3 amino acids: CASSWIAGGHNEQFF. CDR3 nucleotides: TGCGCCAGCAGCTGGATAGCGGGGGGCCACAATGAGCAGTTCTTC.

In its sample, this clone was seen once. The CDR3 DNA reads TGTGCCAGCAGTCTTCTAGCGGGGGCCGGGGAGCTGTTTTTT. Its translation is CASSLLAGAGELFF. This chain joins TRBV6-2 or TRBV6-3 and TRBJ2-2; TRBD2 agrees at 10 bases. The CDR3 runs 14 residues. The trim removed 5 bases at V and 6 bases at J, leaving 3 bases unmatched. Per the germline V gene, CDR1 is MNHEY and CDR2 is SVGEGT.

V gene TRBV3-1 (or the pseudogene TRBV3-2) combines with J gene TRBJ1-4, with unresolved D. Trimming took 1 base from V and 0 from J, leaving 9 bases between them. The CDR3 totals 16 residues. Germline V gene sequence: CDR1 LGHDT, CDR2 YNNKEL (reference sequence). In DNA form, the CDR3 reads TGTGCCAGCAGCCAAGGTACAGCTGCAACTAATGAAAAACTGTTTTTT. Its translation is CASSQGTAATNEKLFF.

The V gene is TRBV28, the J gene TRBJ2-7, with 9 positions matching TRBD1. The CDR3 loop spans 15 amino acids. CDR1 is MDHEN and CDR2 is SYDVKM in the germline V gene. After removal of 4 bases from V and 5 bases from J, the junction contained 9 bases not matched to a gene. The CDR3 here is CASSSWTGVFNEQYF. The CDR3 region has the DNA TGTGCCAGCAGTTCCTGGACAGGGGTGTTCAACGAGCAGTACTTC.

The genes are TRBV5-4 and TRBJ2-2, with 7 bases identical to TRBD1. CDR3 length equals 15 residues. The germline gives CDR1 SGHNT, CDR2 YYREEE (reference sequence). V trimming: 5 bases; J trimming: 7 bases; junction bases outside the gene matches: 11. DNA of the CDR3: TGTGCCAGCAGTTCCTGGACAGGAGTAATCGGGGAGCTGTTTTTT. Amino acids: CASSSWTGVIGELFF.

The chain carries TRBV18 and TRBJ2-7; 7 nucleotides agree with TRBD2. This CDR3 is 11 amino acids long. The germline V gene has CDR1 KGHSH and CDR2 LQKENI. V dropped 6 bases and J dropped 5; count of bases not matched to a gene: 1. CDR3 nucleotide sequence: TGTGCCAGCTCGGGGGGGGACGAGCAGTACTTC. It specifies CASSGGDEQYF.

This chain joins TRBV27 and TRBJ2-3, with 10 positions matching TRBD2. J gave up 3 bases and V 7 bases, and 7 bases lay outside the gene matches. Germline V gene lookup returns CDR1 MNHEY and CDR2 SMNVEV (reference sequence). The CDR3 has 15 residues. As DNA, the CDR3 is TGTGCCAGCAATTGGTTAGCGGGGGGAACAGATACGCAGTATTTT. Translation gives CASNWLAGGTDTQYF.

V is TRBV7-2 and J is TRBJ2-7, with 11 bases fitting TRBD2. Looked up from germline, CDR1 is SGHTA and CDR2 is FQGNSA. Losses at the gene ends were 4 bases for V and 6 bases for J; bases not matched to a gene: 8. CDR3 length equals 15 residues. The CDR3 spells CASSSLAGGYSEQYF. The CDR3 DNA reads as TGTGCCAGCAGCTCGCTAGCGGGGGGCTATTCCGAGCAGTACTTC.

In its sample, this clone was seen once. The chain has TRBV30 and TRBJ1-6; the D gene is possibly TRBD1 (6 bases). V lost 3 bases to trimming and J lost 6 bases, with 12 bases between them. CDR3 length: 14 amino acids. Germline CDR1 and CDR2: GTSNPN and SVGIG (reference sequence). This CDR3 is CAWSVTGTNSPLHF. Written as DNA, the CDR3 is TGTGCCTGGAGCGTAACAGGGACTAATTCACCCCTCCACTTT.

The CDR3 bases are TGTGCCAGCAGCTCCCTAGGCTCCACAGATACGCAGTATTTT. Its protein product is CASSSLGSTDTQYF. The chain couples TRBV7-2 to TRBJ2-3, with D uncertain. The V gene lost 4 bases and the J gene lost 2 bases, with 10 bases spanning the gap. CDR1 and CDR2 from the germline V gene are SGHTA and FQGNSA. CDR3 length: 14 amino acids.

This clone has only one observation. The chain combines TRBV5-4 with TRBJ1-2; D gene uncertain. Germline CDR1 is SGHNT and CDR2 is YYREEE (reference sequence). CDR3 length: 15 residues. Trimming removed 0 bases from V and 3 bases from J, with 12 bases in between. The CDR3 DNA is TGTGCCAGCAGCTTGGCCGCGGACTTCTACTATGGCTACACCTTC. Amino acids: CASSLAADFYYGYTF.

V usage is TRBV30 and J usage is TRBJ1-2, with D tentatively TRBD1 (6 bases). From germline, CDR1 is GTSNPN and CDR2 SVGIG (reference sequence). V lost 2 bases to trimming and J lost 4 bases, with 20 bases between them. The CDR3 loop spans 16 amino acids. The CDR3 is CAWSNSNRDGGYGYTF. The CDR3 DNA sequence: TGTGCCTGGAGTAATTCTAACAGGGATGGGGGCTATGGCTACACCTTC. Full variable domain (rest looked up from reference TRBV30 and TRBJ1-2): SQTIHQWPATLVQPVGSPLSLECTVEGTSNPNLYWYRQAAGRGLQLLFYSVGIGQISSEVPQNLSASRPQDRQFILSSKKLLLSDSGFYLCAWSNSNRDGGYGYTFGSGTRLTVV.

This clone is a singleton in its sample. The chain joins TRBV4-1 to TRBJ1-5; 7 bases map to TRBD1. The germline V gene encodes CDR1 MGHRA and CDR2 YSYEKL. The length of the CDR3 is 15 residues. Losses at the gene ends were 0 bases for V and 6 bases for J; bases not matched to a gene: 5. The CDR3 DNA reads TGCGCCAGCAGCCAAGAATCGACAGGGATTCAGCCCCAGCATTTT. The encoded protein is CASSQESTGIQPQHF.

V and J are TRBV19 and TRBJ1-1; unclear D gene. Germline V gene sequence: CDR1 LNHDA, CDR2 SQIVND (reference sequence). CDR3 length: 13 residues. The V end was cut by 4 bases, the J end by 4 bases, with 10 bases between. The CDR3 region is CASSTGSGTEAFF. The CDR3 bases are TGTGCCAGTAGTACCGGGTCGGGCACTGAAGCTTTCTTT.

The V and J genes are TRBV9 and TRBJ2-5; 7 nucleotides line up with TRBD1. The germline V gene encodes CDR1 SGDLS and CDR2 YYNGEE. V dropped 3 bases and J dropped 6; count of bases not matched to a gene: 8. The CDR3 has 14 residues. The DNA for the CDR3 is TGTGCCAGCAGCGGGACCCCAGGGGGTCAGACCCAGTACTTC. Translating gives CASSGTPGGQTQYF.

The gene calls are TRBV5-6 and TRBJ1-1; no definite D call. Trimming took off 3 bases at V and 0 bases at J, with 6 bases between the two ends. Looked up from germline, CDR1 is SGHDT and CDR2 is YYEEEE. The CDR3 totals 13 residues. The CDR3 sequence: CASSYPMNTEAFF. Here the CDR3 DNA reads TGTGCCAGCAGCTATCCCATGAACACTGAAGCTTTCTTT.

This chain's CDR3 is CASSPRVQQTNEKLFF. CDR3 nucleotides: TGTGCCAGCTCACCCAGGGTACAGCAGACTAATGAAAAACTGTTTTTT. The V and J genes are TRBV18 and TRBJ1-4; TRBD1 might be the D (5 bases). The V and J ends lost 3 bases and 2 bases respectively, with 13 bases between them. Germline V gene sequence: CDR1 KGHSH, CDR2 LQKENI. The CDR3 contains 16 residues. The variable domain in full, with the rest retrieved from reference TRBV18 and TRBJ1-4, is NAGVMQNPRHLVRRRGQEARLRCSPMKGHSHVYWYRQLPEEGLKFMVYLQKENIIDESGMPKERFSAEFPKEGPSILRIQQVVRGDSAAYFCASSPRVQQTNEKLFFGSGTQLSVL.

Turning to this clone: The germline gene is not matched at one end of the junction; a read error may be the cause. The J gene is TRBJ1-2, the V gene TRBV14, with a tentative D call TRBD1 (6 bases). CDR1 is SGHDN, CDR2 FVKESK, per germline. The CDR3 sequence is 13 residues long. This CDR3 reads CASSQGGRRMMDF. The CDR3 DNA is TGTGCCAGCAGCCAAGGGGGGCGCAGGATGATGGACTTC.

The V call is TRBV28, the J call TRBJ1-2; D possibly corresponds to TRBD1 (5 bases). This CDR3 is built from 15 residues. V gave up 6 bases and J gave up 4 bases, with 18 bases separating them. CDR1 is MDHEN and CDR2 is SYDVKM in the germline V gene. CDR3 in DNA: TGTGCCAGCAGCCGGGGGGGGTCGGAGAGCTATGGCTACACCTTC. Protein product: CASSRGGSESYGYTF.

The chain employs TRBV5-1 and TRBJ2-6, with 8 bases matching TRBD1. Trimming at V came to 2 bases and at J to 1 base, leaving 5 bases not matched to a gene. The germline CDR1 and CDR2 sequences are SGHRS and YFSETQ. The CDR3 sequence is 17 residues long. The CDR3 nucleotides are TGCGCCAGCAGCTTTCAGGGGGCGGTTTCTGGGGCCAACGTCCTGACTTTC. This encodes CASSFQGAVSGANVLTF.